Sequencing of this T cell receptor (beta chain) was carried out in a study of cytomegalovirus exposure and HLA in healthy donors. Primers included in the PCR were 60 Vbeta and 13 Jbeta primers. The assay was immunoSEQ multiplex PCR, and TCRdb's table has in-frame clones only and misses some. The sample holds some 170,000 clones, about 72% seen once. Germline loops: CDR1 MNHEY, CDR2 SVGAGI. This CDR3 region has 12 residues. V was trimmed by 6 bases and J by 11 bases, leaving 16 bases between them. The TCR sequence derives from a human donor in good health. The chain links TRBV6-5 to TRBJ2-5; maybe TRBD2 (5 bases). The sequencing input was PBMCs. The CDR3 sequence is CASRLGVGEQYF. The CDR3 bases are TGTGCCAGCAGGCTTGGGGTTGGGGAGCAGTACTTC.